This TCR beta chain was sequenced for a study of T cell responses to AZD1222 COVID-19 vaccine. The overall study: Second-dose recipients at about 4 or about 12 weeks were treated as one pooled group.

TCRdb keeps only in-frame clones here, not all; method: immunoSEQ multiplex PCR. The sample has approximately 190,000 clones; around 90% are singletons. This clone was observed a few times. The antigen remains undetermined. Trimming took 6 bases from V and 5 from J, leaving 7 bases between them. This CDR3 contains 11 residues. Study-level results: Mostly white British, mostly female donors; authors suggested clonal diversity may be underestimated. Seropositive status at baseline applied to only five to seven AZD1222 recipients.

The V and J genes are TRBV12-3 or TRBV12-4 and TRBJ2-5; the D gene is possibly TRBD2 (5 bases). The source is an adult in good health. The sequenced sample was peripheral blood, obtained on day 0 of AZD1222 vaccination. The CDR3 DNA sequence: TGTGCCAGCAGCCCGGGGGAGACCCAGTACTTC. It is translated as CASSPGETQYF.